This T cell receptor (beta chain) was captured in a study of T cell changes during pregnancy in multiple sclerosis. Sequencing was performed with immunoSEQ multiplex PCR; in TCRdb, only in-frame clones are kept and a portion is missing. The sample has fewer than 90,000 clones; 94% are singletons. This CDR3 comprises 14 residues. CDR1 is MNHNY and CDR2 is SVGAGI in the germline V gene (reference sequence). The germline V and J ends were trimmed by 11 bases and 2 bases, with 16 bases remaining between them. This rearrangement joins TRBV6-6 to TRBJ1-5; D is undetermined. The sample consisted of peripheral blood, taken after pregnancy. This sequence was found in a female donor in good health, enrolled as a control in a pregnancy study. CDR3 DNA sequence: TGTGCCGTGGCGGAGAGGGAGGGCAATCAGCCCCAGCATTTT. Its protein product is CAVAEREGNQPQHF.